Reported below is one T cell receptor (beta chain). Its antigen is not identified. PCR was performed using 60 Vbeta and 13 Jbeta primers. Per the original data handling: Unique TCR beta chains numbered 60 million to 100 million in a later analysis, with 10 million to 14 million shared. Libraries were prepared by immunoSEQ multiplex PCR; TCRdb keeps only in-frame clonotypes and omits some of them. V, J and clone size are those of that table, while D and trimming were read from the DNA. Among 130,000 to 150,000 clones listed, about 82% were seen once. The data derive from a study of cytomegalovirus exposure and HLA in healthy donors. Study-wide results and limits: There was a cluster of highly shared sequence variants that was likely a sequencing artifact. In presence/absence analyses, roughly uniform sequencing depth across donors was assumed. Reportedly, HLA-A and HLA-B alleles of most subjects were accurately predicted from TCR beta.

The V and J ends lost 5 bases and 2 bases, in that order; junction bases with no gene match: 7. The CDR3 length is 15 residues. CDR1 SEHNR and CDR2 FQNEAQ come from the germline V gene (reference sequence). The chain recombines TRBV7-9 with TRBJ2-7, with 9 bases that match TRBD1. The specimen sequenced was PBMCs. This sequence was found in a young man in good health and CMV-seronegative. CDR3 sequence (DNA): TGTGCCAGCAGCGAAGGGACAGGGCCAACCTACGAGCAGTACTTC. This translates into CASSEGTGPTYEQYF.